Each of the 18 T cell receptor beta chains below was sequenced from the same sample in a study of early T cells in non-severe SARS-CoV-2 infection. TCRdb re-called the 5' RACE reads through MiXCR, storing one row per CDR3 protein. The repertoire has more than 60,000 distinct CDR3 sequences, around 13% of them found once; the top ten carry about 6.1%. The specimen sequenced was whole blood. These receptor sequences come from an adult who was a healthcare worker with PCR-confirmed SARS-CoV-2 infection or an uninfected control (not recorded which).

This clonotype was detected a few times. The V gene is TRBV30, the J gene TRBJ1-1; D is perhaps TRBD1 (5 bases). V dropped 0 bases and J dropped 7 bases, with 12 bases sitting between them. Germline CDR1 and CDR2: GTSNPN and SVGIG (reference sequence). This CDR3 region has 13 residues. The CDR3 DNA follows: TGTGCCTGGAGTGTCCAGGGACTGGGTGAAGCTTTCTTT. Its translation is CAWSVQGLGEAFF. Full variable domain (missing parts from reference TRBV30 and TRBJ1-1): SQTIHQWPATLVQPVGSPLSLECTVEGTSNPNLYWYRQAAGRGLQLLFYSVGIGQISSEVPQNLSASRPQDRQFILSSKKLLLSDSGFYLCAWSVQGLGEAFFGQGTRLTVV.

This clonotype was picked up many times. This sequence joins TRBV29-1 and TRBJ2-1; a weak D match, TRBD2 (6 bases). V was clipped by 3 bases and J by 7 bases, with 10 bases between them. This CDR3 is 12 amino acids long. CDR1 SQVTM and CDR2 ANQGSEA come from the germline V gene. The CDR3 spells CSVETSGNEQFF. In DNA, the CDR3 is TGCAGCGTTGAGACTAGTGGGAATGAGCAGTTCTTC.

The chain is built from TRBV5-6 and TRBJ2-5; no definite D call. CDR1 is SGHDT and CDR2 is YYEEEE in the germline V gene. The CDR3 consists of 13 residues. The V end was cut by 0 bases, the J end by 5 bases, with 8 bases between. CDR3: CASSLERSETQYF. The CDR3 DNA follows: TGTGCCAGCAGCTTGGAACGCTCGGAGACCCAGTACTTC.

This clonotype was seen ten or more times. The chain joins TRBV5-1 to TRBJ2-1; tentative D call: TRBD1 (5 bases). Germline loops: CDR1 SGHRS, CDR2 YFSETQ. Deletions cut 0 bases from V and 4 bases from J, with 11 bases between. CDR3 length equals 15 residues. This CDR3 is CASSLEQGPYNEQFF. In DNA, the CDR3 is TGCGCCAGCAGCTTGGAGCAGGGCCCATACAATGAGCAGTTCTTC.

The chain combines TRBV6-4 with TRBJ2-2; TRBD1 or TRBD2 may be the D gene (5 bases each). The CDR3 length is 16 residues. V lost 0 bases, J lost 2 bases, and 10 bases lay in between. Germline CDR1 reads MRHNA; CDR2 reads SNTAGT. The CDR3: CASSDSFGGNTGELFF. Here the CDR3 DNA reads TGTGCCAGCAGTGACTCCTTTGGGGGTAACACCGGGGAGCTGTTTTTT.

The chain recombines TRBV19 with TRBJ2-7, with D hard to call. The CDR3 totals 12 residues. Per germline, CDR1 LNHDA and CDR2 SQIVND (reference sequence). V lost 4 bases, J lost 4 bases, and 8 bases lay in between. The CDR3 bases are TGTGCCAGTAGTACCGACGGATACGAGCAGTACTTC. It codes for CASSTDGYEQYF.

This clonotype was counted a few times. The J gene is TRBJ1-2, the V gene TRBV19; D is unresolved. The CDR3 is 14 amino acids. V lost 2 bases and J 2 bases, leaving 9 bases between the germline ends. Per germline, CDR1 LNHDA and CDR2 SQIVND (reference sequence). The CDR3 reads CASSIFGKNYGYTF. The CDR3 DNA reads TGTGCCAGTAGTATATTTGGGAAGAACTATGGCTACACCTTC.

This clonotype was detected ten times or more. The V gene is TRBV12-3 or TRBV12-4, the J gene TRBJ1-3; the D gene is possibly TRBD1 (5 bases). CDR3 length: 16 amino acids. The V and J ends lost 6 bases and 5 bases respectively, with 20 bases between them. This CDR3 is CASRSVRDERRNTIYF. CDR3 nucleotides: TGTGCCAGCAGAAGCGTCCGGGACGAGCGCCGAAACACCATATATTTT.

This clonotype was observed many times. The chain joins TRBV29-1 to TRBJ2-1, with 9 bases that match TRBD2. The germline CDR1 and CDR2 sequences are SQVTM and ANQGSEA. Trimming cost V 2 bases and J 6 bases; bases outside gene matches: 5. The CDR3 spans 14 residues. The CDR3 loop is CSVEKLAGLNEQFF. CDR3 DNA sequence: TGCAGCGTTGAAAAACTAGCGGGCCTCAATGAGCAGTTCTTC.

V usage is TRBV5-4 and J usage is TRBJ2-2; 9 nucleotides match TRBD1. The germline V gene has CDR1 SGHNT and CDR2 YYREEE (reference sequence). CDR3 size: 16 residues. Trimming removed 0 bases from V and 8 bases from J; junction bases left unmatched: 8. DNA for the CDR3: TGTGCCAGCAGCTTGGAAGGGACAGGGTTTATGGGGGAGCTGTTTTTT. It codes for CASSLEGTGFMGELFF.

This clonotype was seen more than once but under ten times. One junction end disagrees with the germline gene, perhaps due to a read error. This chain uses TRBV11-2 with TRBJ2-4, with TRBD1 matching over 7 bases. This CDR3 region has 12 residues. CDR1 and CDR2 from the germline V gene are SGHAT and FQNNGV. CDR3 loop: CASSPFEGGIRF. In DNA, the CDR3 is TGTGCCAGCAGCCCTTTTGAAGGGGGCATAAGATTC.

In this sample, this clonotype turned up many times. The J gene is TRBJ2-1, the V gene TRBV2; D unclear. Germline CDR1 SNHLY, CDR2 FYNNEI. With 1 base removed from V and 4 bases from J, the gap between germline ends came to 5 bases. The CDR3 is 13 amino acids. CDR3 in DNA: TGTGCCAGCAGTGAAGAATCGTACAATGAGCAGTTCTTC. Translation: CASSEESYNEQFF.

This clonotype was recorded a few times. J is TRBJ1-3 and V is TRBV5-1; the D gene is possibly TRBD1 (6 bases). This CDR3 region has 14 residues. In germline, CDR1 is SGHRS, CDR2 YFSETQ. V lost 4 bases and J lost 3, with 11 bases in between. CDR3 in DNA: TGCGCCAGCAGCCCAGGGGAAGATGGAAACACCATATATTTT. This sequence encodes CASSPGEDGNTIYF.

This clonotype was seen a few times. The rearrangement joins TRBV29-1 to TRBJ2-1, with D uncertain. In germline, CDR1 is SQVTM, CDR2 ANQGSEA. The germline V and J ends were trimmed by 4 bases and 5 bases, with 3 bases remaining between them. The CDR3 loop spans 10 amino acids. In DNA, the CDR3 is TGCAGCGTTGGGGACAATGAGCAGTTCTTC. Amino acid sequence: CSVGDNEQFF.

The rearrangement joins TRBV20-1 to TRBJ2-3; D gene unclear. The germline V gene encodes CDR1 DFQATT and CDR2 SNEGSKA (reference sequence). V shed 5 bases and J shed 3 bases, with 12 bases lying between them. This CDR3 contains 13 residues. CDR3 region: CSALYPHTDTQYF. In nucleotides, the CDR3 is TGCAGTGCTCTCTACCCTCATACAGATACGCAGTATTTT.

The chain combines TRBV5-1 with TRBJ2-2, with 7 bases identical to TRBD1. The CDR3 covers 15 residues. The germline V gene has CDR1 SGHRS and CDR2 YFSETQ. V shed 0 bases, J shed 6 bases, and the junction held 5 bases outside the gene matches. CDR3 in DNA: TGCGCCAGCAGCTTGGTTGACAGGGAAGCCGGGGAGCTGTTTTTT. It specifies CASSLVDREAGELFF.

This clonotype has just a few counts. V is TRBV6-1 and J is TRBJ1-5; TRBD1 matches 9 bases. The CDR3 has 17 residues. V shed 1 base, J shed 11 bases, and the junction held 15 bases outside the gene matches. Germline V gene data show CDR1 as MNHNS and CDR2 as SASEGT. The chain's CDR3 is CASSEDPRTGAPRTQHF. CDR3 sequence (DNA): TGTGCCAGCAGTGAAGATCCAAGGACAGGGGCCCCCCGGACCCAGCATTTT.

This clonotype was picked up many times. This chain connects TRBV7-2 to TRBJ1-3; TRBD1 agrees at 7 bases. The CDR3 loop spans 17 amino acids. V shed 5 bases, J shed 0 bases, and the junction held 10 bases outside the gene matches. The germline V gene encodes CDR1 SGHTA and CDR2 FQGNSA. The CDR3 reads CASSPQGGISSGNTIYF. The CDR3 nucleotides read TGTGCCAGCAGCCCTCAGGGGGGGATAAGCTCTGGAAACACCATATATTTT.